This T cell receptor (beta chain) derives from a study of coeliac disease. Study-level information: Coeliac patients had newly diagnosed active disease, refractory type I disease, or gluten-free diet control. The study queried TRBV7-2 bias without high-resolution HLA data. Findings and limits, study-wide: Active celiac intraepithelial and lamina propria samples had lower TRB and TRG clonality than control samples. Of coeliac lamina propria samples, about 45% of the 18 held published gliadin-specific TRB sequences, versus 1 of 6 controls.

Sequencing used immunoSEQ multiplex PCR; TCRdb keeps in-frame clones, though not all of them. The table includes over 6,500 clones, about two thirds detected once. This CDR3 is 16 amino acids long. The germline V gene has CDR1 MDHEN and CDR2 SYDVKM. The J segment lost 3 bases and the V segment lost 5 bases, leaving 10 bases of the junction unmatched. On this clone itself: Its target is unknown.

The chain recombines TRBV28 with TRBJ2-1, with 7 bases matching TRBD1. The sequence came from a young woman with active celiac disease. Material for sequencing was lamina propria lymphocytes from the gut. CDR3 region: CASSPWVGGDYNEQFF. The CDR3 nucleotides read TGTGCCAGCAGTCCGTGGGTAGGGGGCGACTACAATGAGCAGTTCTTC.